This TCR beta chain was recorded in a study of cytomegalovirus exposure and HLA in healthy donors. Worth noting for this clone: What it recognizes is unknown.

The PCR made use of 60 Vbeta and 13 Jbeta primers. Sequencing used immunoSEQ multiplex PCR; TCRdb keeps in-frame clones, though not all of them. The sample consists of some 99,000 clones, around 72% of them appearing once. Study-wide findings and caveats: After further analysis at a later stage, 16,951 TCR beta sequences were associated with HLA alleles at 0.05 false discovery rate. Some TCR beta chains (around 180 of them) were listed as cytomegalovirus-associated.

V was pared by 5 bases and J by 5 bases, with 6 bases of the junction left unmatched. The germline V gene encodes CDR1 MNHEY and CDR2 SVGAGI. This CDR3 is 15 amino acids long. Input material: PBMCs. This clonotype was obtained from a male donor in good health and CMV-seronegative. This chain joins TRBV6-5 and TRBJ2-1; 10 bases agree with TRBD2. CDR3 sequence: CASSRPSGRNNEQFF. CDR3 nucleotides: TGTGCCAGCAGTAGACCTAGCGGGAGAAACAATGAGCAGTTCTTC.